The TCR beta chain under discussion was sequenced for a study of blood T cell repertoires in COVID-19. As for the study in general: Sites in the United States, Italy and Spain provided acute and convalescent COVID-19 samples. The analysed material was cDNA or gDNA that came from T cells, B-cell-depleted T cells, or PBMCs.

Patients of the Seattle cohort, enrolled during active infection, were followed longitudinally. With 4 bases clipped from V and 3 bases from J, the junction kept 5 bases outside the gene matches. The CDR3 consists of 14 residues. CDR1 is SGHTA, CDR2 FQGTGA, per germline. The protocol was immunoSEQ multiplex PCR, while the TCRdb copy is restricted to in-frame clones and leaves out a portion. The sample holds 200,000 to 250,000 clones; 82% are singletons and the top ten take 5.2%. The sequencing input was peripheral blood. This rearrangement joins TRBV7-3 to TRBJ1-1; the match to TRBD1 covers 7 bases. This TCR was sampled from a woman aged 70 to 79 with COVID-19, enrolled during active disease. The CDR3 bases are TGTGCCAGCAGCTCCACAGGGGTCGACACTGAAGCTTTCTTT. It translates to CASSSTGVDTEAFF.